There are a few counts of the clone carrying this T cell receptor beta chain. Its antigen is not known. Amplified TCR beta CDR3 regions came from RNA transcripts. The study used the HTBI primer set for a first-round RT-PCR of the TCR CDR3. TCRdb recomputed calls from the multiplex PCR reads with MiXCR, one row per CDR3 protein. The sample lists approximately 300,000 distinct CDR3 sequences; 16% were seen once. This record belongs to a study of T cells in Graves' hyperthyroidism and ophthalmopathy. Study-wide findings and caveats: Most thyroid-expanded clonotypes above 0.001 were also found in blood.

Per the germline V gene, CDR1 is SEHNR and CDR2 is FQNEAQ (reference sequence). There are 12 residues in the CDR3. With 2 bases removed from V and 9 bases from J, the gap between germline ends came to 11 bases. Hyperthyroidism was newly diagnosed in patients aged 18 to 65 (duration under 2 months). This sequence joins TRBV7-9 and TRBJ2-7, with a weak D call TRBD2 (5 bases). Input material: blood. The clonotype originates from a man between 25 and 39 years old with Graves' hyperthyroidism. Here the CDR3 reads CASSLSGTRQYF. The CDR3 nucleotides read TGTGCCAGCAGCTTAAGCGGAACCCGGCAGTACTTC.